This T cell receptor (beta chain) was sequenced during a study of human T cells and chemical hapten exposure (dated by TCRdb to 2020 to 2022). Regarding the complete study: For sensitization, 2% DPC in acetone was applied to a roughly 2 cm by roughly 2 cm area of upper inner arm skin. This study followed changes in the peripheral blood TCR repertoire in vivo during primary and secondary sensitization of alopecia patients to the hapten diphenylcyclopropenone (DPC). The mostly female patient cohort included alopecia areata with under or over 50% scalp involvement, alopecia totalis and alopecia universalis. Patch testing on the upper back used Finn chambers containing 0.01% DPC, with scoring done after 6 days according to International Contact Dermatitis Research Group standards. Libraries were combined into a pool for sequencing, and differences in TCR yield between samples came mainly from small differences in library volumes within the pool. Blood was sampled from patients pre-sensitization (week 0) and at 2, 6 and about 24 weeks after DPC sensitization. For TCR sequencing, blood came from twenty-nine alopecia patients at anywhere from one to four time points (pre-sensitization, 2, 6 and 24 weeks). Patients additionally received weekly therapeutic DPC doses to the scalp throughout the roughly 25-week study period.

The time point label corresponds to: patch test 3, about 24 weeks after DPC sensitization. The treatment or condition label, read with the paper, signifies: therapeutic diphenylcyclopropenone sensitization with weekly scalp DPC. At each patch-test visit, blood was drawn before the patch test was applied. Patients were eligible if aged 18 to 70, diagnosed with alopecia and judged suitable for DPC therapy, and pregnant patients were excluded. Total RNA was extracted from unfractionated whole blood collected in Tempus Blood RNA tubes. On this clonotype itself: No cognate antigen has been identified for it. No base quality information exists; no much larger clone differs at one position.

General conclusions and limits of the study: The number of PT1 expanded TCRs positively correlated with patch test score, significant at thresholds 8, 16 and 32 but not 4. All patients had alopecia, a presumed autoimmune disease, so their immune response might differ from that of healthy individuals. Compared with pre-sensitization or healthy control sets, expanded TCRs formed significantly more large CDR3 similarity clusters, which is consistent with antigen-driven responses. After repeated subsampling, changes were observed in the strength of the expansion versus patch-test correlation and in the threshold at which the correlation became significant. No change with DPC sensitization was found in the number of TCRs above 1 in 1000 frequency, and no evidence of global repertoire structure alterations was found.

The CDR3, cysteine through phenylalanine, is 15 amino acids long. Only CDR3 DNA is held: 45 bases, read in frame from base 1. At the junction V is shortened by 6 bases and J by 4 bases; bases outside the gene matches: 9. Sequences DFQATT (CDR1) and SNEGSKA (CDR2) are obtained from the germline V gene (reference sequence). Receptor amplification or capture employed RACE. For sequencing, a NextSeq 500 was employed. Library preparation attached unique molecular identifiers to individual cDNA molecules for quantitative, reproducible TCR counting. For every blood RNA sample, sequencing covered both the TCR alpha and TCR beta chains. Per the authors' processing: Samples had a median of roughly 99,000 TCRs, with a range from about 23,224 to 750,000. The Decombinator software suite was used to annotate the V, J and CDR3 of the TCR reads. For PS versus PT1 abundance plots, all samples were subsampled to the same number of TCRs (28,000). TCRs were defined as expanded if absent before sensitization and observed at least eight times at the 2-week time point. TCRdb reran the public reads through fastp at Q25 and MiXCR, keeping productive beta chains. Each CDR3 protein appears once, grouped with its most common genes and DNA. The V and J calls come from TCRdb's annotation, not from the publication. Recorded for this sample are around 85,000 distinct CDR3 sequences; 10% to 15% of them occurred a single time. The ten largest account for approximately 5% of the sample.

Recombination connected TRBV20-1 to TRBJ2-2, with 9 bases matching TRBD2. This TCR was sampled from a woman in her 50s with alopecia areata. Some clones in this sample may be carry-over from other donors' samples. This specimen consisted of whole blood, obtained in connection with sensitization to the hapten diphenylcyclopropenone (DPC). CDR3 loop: CSADPGLAGTGELFF. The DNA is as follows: TGCAGTGCCGACCCGGGACTAGCCGGCACCGGGGAGCTGTTTTTT.